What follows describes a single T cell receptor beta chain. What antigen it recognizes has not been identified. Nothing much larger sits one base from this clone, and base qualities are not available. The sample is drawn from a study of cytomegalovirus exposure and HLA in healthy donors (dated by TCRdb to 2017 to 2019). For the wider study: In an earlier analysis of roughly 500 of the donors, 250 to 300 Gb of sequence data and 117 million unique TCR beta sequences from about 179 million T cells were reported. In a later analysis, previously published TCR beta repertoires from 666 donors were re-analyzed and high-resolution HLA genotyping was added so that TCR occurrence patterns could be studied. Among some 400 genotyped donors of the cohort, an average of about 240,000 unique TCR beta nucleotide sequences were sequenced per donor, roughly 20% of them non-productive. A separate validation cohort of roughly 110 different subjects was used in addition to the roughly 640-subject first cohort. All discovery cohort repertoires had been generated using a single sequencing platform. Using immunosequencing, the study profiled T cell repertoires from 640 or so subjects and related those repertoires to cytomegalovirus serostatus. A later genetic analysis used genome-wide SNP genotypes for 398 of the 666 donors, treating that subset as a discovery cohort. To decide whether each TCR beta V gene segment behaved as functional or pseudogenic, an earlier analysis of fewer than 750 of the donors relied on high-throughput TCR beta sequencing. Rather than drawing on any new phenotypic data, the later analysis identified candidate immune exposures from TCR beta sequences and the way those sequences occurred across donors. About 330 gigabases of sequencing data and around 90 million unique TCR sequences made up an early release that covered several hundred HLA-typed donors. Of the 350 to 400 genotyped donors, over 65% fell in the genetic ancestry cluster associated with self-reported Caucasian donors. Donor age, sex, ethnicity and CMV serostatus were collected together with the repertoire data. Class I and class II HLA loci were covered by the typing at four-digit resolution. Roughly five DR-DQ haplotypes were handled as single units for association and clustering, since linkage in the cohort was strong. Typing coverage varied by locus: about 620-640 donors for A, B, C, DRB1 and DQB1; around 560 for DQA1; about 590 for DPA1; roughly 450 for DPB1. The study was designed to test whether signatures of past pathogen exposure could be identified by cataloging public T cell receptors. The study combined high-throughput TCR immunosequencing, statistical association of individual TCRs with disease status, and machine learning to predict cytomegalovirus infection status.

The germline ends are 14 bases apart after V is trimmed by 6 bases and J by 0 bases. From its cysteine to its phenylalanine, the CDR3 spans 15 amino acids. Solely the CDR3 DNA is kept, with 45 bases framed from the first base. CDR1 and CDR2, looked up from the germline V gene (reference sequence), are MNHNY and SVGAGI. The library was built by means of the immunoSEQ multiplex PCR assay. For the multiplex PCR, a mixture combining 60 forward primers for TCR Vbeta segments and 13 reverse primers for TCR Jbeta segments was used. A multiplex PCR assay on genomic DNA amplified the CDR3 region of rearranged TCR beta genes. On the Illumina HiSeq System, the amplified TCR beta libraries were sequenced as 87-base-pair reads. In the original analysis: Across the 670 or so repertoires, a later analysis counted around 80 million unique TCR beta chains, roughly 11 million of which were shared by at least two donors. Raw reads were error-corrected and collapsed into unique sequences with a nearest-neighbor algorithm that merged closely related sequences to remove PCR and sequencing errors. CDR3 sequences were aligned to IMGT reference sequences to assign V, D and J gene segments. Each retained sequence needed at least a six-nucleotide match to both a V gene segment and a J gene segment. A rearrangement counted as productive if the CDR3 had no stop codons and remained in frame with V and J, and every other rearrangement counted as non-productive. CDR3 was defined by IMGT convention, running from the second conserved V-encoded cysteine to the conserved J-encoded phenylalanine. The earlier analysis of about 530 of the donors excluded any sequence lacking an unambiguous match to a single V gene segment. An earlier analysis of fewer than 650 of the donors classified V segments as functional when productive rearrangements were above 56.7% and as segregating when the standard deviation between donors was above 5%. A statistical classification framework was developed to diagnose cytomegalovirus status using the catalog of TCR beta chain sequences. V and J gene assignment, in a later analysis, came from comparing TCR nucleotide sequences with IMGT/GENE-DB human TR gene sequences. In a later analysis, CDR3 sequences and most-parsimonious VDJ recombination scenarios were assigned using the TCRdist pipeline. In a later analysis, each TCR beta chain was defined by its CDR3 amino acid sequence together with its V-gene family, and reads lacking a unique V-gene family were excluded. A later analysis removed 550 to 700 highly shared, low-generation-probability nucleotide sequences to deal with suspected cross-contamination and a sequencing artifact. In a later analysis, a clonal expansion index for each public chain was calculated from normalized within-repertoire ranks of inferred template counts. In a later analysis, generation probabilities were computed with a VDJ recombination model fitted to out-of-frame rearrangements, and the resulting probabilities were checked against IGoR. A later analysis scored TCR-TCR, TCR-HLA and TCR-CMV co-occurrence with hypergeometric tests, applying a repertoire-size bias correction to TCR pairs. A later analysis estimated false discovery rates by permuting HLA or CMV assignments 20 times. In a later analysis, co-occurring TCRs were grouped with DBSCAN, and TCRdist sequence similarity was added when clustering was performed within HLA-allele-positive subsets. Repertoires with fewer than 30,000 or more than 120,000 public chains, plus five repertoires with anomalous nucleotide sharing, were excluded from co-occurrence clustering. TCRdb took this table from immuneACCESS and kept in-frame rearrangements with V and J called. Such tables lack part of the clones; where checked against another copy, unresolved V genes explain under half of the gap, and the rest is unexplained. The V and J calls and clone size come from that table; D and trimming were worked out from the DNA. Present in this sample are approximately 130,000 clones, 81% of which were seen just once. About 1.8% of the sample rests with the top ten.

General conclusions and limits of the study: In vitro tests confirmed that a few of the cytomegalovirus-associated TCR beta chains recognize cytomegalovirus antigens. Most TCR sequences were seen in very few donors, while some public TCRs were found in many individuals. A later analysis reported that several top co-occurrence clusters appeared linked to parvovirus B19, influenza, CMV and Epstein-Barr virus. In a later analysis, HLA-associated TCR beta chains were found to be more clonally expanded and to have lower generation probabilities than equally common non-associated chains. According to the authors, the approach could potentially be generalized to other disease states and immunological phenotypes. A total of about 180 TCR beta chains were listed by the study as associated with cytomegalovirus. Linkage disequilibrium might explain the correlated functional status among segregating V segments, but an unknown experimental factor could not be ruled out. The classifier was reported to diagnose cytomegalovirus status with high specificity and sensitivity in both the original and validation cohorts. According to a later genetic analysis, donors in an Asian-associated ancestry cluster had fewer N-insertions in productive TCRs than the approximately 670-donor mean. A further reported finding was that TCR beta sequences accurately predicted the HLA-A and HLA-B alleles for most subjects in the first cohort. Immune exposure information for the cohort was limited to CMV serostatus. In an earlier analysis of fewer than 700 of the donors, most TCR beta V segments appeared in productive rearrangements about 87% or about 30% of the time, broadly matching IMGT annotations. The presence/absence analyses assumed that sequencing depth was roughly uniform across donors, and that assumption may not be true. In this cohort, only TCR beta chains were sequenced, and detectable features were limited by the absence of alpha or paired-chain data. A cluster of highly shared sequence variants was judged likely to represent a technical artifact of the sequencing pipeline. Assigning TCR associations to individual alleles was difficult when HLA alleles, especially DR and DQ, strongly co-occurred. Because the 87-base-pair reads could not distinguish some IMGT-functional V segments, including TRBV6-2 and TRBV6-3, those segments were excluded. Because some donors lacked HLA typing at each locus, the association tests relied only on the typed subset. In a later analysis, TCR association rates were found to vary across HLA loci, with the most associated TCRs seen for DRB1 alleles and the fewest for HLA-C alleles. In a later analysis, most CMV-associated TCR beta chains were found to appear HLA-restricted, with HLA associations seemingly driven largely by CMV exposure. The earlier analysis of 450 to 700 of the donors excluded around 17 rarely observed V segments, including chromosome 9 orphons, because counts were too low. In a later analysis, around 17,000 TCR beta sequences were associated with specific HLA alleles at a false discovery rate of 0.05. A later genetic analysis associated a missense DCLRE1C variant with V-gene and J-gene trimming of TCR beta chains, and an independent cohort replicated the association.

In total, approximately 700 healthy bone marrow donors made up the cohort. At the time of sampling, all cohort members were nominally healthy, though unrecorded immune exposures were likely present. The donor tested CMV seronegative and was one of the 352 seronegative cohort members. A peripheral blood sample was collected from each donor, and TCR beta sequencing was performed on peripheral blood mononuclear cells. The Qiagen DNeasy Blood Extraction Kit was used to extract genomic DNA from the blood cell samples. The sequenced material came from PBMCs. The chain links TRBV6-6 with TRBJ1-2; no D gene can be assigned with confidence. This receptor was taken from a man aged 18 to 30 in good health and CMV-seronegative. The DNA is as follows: TGTGCCAGCAGGCCAACAGAGACCACTAACTATGGCTACACCTTC. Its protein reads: CASRPTETTNYGYTF.